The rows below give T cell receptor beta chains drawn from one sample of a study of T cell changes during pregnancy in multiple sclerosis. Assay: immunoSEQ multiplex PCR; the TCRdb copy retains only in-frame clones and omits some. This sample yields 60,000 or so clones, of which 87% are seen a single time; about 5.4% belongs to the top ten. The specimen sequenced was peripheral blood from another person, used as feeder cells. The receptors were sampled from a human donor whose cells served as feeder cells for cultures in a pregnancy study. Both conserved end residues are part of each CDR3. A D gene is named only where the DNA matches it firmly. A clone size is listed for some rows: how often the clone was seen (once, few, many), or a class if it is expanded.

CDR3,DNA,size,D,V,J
CASGRTGSYEQYF,TGCGCCAGCGGGAGGACGGGCTCCTACGAGCAGTACTTC,once,-,TRBV5-1,TRBJ2-7
CASSGTGAHNSPLHF,TGCGCCAGCAGCGGAACGGGGGCCCATAATTCACCCCTCCACTTT,-,-,TRBV5-1,TRBJ1-6
CASSYSSSATQYF,TGTGCCAGCAGTTACAGTAGCTCAGCGACCCAGTACTTC,-,-,TRBV6-6,TRBJ2-5
CSASPGTPIIGNTIYF,TGCAGCGCGAGCCCCGGGACACCAATTATTGGAAACACCATATATTTT,-,-,TRBV29-1,TRBJ1-3
CASSERSGRAYEQYF,TGTGCCAGCAGTGAAAGAAGCGGGAGGGCCTACGAGCAGTACTTC,few,TRBD2,TRBV2,TRBJ2-7
CASSFPKGDRLPYEQYF,TGTGCCAGCAGTTTCCCCAAGGGGGACAGGCTTCCCTACGAGCAGTACTTC,once,TRBD1,TRBV28,TRBJ2-7
CASSHGTPQGEQYF,TGTGCCAGCAGCCATGGGACCCCGCAAGGCGAGCAGTACTTC,-,-,TRBV6-5,TRBJ2-7
CASSWGQGANQPQHF,TGTGCCAGCAGTTGGGGACAGGGGGCAAATCAGCCCCAGCATTTT,-,TRBD1,TRBV6-5,TRBJ1-5
CASREQVIYGYTF,TGTGCCAGCAGGGAACAGGTGATCTATGGCTACACCTTC,-,-,TRBV5-6,TRBJ1-2
CSRQGRGEQFF,TGCAGTCGACAGGGCCGGGGTGAGCAGTTCTTC,-,TRBD1,TRBV20-1,TRBJ2-1
CASTPWGGLYGYTF,TGTGCCAGCACCCCATGGGGCGGTTTATATGGCTACACCTTC,-,-,TRBV5-6,TRBJ1-2
CATRGPRNTGELFF,TGTGCCACCCGGGGACCAAGGAACACCGGGGAGCTGTTTTTT,-,-,TRBV6-5,TRBJ2-2
CASSVAFSGANVLTF,TGTGCCAGCAGCGTGGCTTTTTCAGGGGCCAACGTCCTGACTTTC,-,-,TRBV11-3,TRBJ2-6
CASSLGGSGQGVIAFF,TGTGCCAGCAGCTTAGGAGGGTCTGGACAGGGTGTAATTGCTTTCTTT,-,TRBD1,TRBV7-2,TRBJ1-1
CASSLTQGNSNQPQHF,TGTGCCAGCTCACTTACACAGGGTAATAGCAATCAGCCCCAGCATTTT,once,-,TRBV18,TRBJ1-5
CASSLEGAYSGANVLTF,TGCGCCAGCAGCTTGGAGGGGGCATACTCTGGGGCCAACGTCCTGACTTTC,-,TRBD1,TRBV5-1,TRBJ2-6
CASSMSGTSIPDTQYF,TGTGCCAGTAGTATGTCCGGGACTAGCATTCCAGATACGCAGTATTTT,once,TRBD2,TRBV19,TRBJ2-3
CASSPWTGPSSYEQYF,TGCGCCAGCAGCCCATGGACAGGCCCCAGCTCCTACGAGCAGTACTTC,few,TRBD1,TRBV5-1,TRBJ2-7
CASSFSTLGFRETQYF,TGTGCCAGCAGCTTCTCAACCCTTGGATTTAGGGAGACCCAGTACTTC,-,-,TRBV13,TRBJ2-5
CASSPTGPNTGELFF,TGTGCCAGCAGCCCCACAGGGCCGAACACCGGGGAGCTGTTTTTT,-,-,TRBV5-6,TRBJ2-2
CASSLGGGSYEQYF,TGTGCCAGCAGCTTAGGAGGGGGCTCCTACGAGCAGTACTTC,-,-,TRBV7-2,TRBJ2-7
CASSLGQMTSNQPQHF,TGTGCCAGCAGCTTAGGACAGATGACTAGCAATCAGCCCCAGCATTTT,-,-,TRBV11-2,TRBJ1-5
CASSSGTSGTDTQYF,TGTGCCAGCAGCTCCGGGACTAGCGGCACAGATACGCAGTATTTT,-,TRBD2,TRBV7-9,TRBJ2-3
CASSRQGPSYEQYF,TGTGCCAGTAGTCGACAGGGGCCCTCCTACGAGCAGTACTTC,-,TRBD1,TRBV19,TRBJ2-7
CASSEGGQETQYF,TGCGCCAGCAGTGAGGGCGGCCAAGAGACCCAGTACTTC,-,-,TRBV10-1,TRBJ2-5
CASSSRGGVEKLFF,TGTGCCAGCAGTTCCCGGGGCGGGGTGGAAAAACTGTTTTTT,-,-,TRBV28,TRBJ1-4
CASRVGQLETEAFF,TGTGCCAGCAGAGTGGGACAGTTGGAGACTGAAGCTTTCTTT,-,TRBD1,TRBV6-1,TRBJ1-1
CASSVVVESTDTQYF,TGTGCCAGCAGCGTAGTGGTGGAGAGCACAGATACGCAGTATTTT,-,-,TRBV9,TRBJ2-3
CASSLSPGLGHEQFF,TGCGCCAGCAGCTTGTCCCCCGGACTTGGGCATGAGCAGTTCTTC,-,-,TRBV5-1,TRBJ2-1
CASSVVSGQRTDTQYF,TGTGCCAGCAGCGTAGTCTCGGGACAGCGAACAGATACGCAGTATTTT,-,TRBD1,TRBV9,TRBJ2-3
CASTLQGTPAYGYTF,TGTGCCAGCACCCTGCAGGGGACGCCCGCGTATGGCTACACCTTC,once,-,TRBV6-1,TRBJ1-2
CASSQTGGLTYGYTF,TGTGCCAGCAGCCAAACAGGGGGCTTGACCTATGGCTACACCTTC,-,TRBD1,TRBV7-2,TRBJ1-2
CASSLASSGYNEQFF,TGTGCCAGCAGCTTGGCGTCTAGCGGGTACAATGAGCAGTTCTTC,-,TRBD2,TRBV5-4,TRBJ2-1
CASSEQQETQYF,TGTGCCAGCAGTGAACAGCAAGAGACCCAGTACTTC,-,-,TRBV6-1,TRBJ2-5
CASSQSGVEQYF,TGTGCCAGCAGCCAAAGCGGGGTGGAGCAGTACTTC,-,TRBD2,TRBV14,TRBJ2-7
CASSPQGRGTEAFF,TGTGCCAGCAGCCCCCAGGGAAGGGGCACTGAAGCTTTCTTT,-,-,TRBV7-3,TRBJ1-1
CASSDFPGGQETQYF,TGTGCCAGCAGTGACTTTCCAGGGGGCCAAGAGACCCAGTACTTC,-,TRBD1,TRBV6-1,TRBJ2-5
CASRTGGDGYTF,TGTGCCAGCAGAACGGGAGGAGATGGCTACACCTTC,-,-,TRBV6-5,TRBJ1-2
CASSTLGAGGNHGYTF,TGTGCCAGCAGCACGCTCGGCGCAGGGGGAAATCATGGCTACACCTTC,-,TRBD1,TRBV9,TRBJ1-2
CASSYGGEGVYEQYF,TGTGCCAGCAGTTACGGGGGGGAGGGCGTCTACGAGCAGTACTTC,-,TRBD2,TRBV6-5,TRBJ2-7